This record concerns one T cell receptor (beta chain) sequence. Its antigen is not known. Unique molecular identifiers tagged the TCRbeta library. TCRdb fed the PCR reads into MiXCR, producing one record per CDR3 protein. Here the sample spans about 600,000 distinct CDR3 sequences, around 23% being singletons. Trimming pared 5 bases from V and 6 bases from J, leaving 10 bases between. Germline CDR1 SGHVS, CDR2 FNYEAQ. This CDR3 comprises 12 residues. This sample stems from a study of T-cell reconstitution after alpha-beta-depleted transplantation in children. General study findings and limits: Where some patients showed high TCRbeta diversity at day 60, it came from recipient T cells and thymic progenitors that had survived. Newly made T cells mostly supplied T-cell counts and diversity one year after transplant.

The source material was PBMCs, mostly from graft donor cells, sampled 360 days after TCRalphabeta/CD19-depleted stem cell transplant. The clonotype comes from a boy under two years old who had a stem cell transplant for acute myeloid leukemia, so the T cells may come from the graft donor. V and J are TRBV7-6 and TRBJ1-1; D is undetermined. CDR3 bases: TGTGCCAGCAGCGACGTCAACTCTGAAGCTTTCTTT. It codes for CASSDVNSEAFF.